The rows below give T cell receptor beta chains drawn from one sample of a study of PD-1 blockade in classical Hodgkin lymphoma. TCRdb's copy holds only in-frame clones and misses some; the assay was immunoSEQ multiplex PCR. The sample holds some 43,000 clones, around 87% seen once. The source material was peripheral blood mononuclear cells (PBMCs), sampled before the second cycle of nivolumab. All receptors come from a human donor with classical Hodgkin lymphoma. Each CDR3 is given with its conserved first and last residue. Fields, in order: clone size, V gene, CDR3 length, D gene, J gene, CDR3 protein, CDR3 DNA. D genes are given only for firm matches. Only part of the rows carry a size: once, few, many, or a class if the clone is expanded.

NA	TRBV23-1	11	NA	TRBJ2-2	CASSQPGELFF	TGCGCCAGCAGTCAGCCCGGGGAGCTGTTTTTT
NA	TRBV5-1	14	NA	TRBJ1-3	CASSQLPAGNTIYF	TGCGCCAGCAGCCAGCTTCCAGCTGGAAACACCATATATTTT
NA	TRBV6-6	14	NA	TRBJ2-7	CASIPYEGPYEQYF	TGTGCCAGCATCCCCTATGAGGGGCCCTACGAGCAGTACTTC
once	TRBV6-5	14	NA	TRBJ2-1	CASSYSGYLTEQFF	TGTGCCAGCAGTTACTCAGGATATCTTACTGAGCAGTTCTTC
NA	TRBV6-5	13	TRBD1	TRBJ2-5	CASRNRGRQTQYF	TGTGCCAGCAGAAACAGGGGGCGCCAGACCCAGTACTTC
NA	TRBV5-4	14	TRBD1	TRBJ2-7	CASSSRGTSYEQYF	TGTGCCAGCAGCTCCAGGGGGACCTCCTACGAGCAGTACTTC
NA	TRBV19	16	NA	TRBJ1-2	CASSIPSAGVNYGYTF	TGTGCCAGTAGTATACCGTCGGCAGGCGTAAACTATGGCTACACCTTC
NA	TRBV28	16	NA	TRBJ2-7	CASSFGPRGAFHEQYF	TGTGCCAGCAGTTTTGGGCCCAGGGGCGCTTTCCACGAGCAGTACTTC
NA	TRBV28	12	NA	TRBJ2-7	CASSPDSYEQYF	TGTGCCAGCAGCCCCGACTCCTACGAGCAGTACTTC
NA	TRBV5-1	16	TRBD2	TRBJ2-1	CASSLDGGGNYNEQFF	TGCGCCAGCAGCTTGGATGGCGGGGGGAACTACAATGAGCAGTTCTTC
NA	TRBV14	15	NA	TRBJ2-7	CASSQDQLGKYEQYF	TGTGCCAGCAGCCAAGATCAATTAGGGAAGTACGAGCAGTACTTC
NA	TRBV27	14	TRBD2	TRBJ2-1	CASSPVAGYNEQFF	TGTGCCAGCAGTCCCGTAGCGGGATACAATGAGCAGTTCTTC
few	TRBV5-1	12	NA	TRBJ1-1	CASKRGDTEAFF	TGCGCCAGCAAGCGGGGTGACACTGAAGCTTTCTTT
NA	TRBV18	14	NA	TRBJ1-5	CASSPESSNQPQHF	TGTGCCAGCTCGCCAGAAAGTAGCAATCAGCCCCAGCATTTT
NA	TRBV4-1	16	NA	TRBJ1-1	CASSPGGAWESTEAFF	TGCGCCAGCAGCCCCGGTGGGGCGTGGGAGAGTACTGAAGCTTTCTTT
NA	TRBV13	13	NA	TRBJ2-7	CASSLNGNYEQYF	TGTGCCAGCAGCTTAAACGGCAACTACGAGCAGTACTTC
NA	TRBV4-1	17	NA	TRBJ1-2	CASSQDLPGTTSKGYTF	TGCGCCAGCAGCCAAGACCTTCCCGGGACAACCTCGAAGGGCTACACCTTC
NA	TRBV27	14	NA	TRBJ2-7	CASSLGWNPGEQYF	TGTGCCAGCAGTTTAGGTTGGAACCCTGGGGAGCAGTACTTC
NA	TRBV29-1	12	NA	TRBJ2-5	CSVDSYQETQYF	TGCAGCGTTGATTCGTACCAAGAGACCCAGTACTTC
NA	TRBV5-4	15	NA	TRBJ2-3	CASSAPGLNTDTQYF	TGTGCCAGCAGCGCACCGGGACTCAACACAGATACGCAGTATTTT
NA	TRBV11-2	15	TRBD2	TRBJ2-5	CASSLGAGVVETQYF	TGTGCCAGCAGCTTAGGGGCGGGAGTGGTCGAGACCCAGTACTTC
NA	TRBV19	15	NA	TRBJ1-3	CASSFLLSSGNTIYF	TGTGCCAGTAGTTTTCTACTGAGCTCTGGAAACACCATATATTTT
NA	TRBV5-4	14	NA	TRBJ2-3	CASSLLDSTDTQYF	TGTGCCAGCAGCTTGCTGGACAGCACAGATACGCAGTATTTT
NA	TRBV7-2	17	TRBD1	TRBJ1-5	CASSLGPGGMSNQPQHF	TGTGCCAGCAGCTTAGGTCCAGGGGGCATGAGCAATCAGCCCCAGCATTTT
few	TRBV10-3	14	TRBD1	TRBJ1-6	CAISGTGNDSPLHF	TGTGCCATCAGCGGGACAGGGAATGATTCACCCCTCCACTTT
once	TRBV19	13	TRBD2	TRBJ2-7	CASSIRAGEGQYF	TGTGCCAGTAGTATTAGAGCGGGAGAGGGGCAGTACTTC
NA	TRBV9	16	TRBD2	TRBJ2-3	CASSVLAGVSTDTQYF	TGTGCCAGCAGCGTCTTAGCGGGGGTGAGCACAGATACGCAGTATTTT
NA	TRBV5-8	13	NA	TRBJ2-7	CASRGVGSYEQYF	TGTGCCAGCAGGGGGGTCGGCTCCTACGAGCAGTACTTC
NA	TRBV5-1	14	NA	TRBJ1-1	CASSLGQMNTEAFF	TGCGCCAGCAGCCTGGGACAAATGAACACTGAAGCTTTCTTT
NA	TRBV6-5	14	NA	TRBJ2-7	CASSSSRLGGEQYF	TGTGCCAGCAGTTCAAGCAGGCTCGGGGGAGAGCAGTACTTC
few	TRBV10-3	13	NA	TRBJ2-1	CATTASGWNEQFF	TGTGCCACCACCGCCTCAGGGTGGAATGAGCAGTTCTTC
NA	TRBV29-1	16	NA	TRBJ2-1	CSVEKGGTGVGNEQFF	TGCAGCGTTGAAAAGGGGGGTACAGGGGTGGGCAATGAGCAGTTCTTC
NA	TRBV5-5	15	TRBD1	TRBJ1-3	CASSPQGQGGNTIYF	TGTGCCAGCAGCCCGCAAGGACAGGGGGGAAACACCATATATTTT
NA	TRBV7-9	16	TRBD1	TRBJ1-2	CASSLVRDRASGGYTF	TGTGCCAGCAGCTTAGTCCGGGACAGGGCATCGGGTGGCTACACCTTC
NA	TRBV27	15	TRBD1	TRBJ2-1	CASSDGQGVWNEQFF	TGTGCCAGCAGTGACGGACAGGGGGTTTGGAATGAGCAGTTCTTC
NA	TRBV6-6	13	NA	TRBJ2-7	CASSQQGPYEQYF	TGTGCCAGCAGTCAACAGGGTCCCTACGAGCAGTACTTC
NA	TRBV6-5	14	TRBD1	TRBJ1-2	CASSQGGRGYGYTF	TGTGCCAGCAGTCAAGGGGGCAGGGGCTATGGCTACACCTTC
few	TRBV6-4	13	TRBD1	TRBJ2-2	CATRQGNTGELFF	TGTGCCACTCGACAGGGGAACACCGGGGAGCTGTTTTTT
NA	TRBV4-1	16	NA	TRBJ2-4	CASSPIGAGAKNIQYF	TGCGCCAGCAGCCCCATCGGGGCGGGAGCCAAAAACATTCAGTACTTC
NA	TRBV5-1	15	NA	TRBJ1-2	CASSPGAADHYGYTF	TGCGCCAGCAGCCCGGGGGCAGCAGACCACTATGGCTACACCTTC
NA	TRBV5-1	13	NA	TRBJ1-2	CASTGYHLDGYTF	TGCGCCAGCACAGGGTACCATTTAGATGGCTACACCTTC
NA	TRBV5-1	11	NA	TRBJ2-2	CASSPGGELFF	TGCGCCAGCAGCCCTGGGGGGGAGCTGTTTTTT
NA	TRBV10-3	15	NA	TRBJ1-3	CAITPVLGIGNTIYF	TGTGCCATCACGCCGGTTCTGGGGATAGGCAACACCATATATTTT
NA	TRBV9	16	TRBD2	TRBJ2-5	CASSTTSGGFQETQYF	TGTGCCAGCAGCACCACTAGCGGGGGGTTCCAAGAGACCCAGTACTTC